This TCR beta chain comes out of a study of control samples from healthy donors and cancer patients. Profiled with immunoSEQ multiplex PCR; TCRdb holds only in-frame clones, not every one. Seen here are fewer than 90,000 clones, 80% to 90% observed once, and the top ten hold over 15%. The sequenced sample consisted of blood. The TCR sequence derives from a man in his fifties or sixties in good health.

CDR3 DNA: TGTGCCAGAAGCTTTCGCTCGACAGAAAGAAGCAATCAGCCCCAGCATTTT. Translated: CARSFRSTERSNQPQHF. The genes are TRBV5-3 and TRBJ1-5; tentative D call: TRBD1 (5 bases). TRBV5-3 has ORF status, its function being uncertain. This CDR3 comprises 17 residues. The V end lost 2 bases, the J end lost 1 base, and 16 bases lay between the germline ends.